This T cell receptor (beta chain) was documented in a study of T cell responses to AZD1222 COVID-19 vaccine. Study background: Doses given second, at about 4 or about 12 weeks, were pooled. General study points: The donor group comprised mostly white British people and more females; the analysis possibly underestimated clonal diversity. Rises in breadth and depth of Spike-specific TCRs came after two AZD1222 doses.

Trimming cost V 2 bases and J 6 bases, with 16 bases left between them. The CDR3 length is 14 residues. Germline V gene lookup returns CDR1 GTSNPN and CDR2 SVGIG (reference sequence). Worth noting for this clone: Its antigen is not identified.

Sequencing was performed with immunoSEQ multiplex PCR; in TCRdb, only in-frame clones are kept and a portion is missing. The table records about 160,000 clones, around nine tenths of them present only once. This specimen consisted of peripheral blood, obtained on day 0 of AZD1222 vaccination. This sequence was found in an adult in good health. The chain couples TRBV30 to TRBJ2-5, with D possibly matching TRBD2 (5 bases). CDR3 region: CAWSPRLSRKTQYF. CDR3 nucleotides: TGTGCCTGGAGTCCAAGACTATCAAGAAAGACCCAGTACTTC.